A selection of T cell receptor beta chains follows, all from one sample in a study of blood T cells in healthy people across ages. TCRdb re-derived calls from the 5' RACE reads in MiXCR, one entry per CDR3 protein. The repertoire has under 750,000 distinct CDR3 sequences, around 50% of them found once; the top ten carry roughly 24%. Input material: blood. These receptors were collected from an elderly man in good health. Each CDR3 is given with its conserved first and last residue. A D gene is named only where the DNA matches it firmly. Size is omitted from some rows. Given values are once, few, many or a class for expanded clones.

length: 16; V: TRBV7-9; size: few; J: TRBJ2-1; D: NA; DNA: TGTGCCAGCAGCCCTCCGGGGAAGTCGGGGTACAATGAGCAGTTCTTC; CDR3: CASSPPGKSGYNEQFF
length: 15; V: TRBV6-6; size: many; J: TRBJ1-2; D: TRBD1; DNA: TGTGCCAGCCTCTACTCTGGACAGGGCGGGTATGGCTACACCTTC; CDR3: CASLYSGQGGYGYTF
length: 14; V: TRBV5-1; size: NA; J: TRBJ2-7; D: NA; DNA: TGCGCCAGCAGCTTGGGGGGCACGGGGCGCGAGCAGTACTTC; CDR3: CASSLGGTGREQYF
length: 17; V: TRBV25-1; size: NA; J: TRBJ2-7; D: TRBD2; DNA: TGTGCCAGCAGTGACCTGACCGGGACTACAAACTCCTACGAGCAGTACTTC; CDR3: CASSDLTGTTNSYEQYF
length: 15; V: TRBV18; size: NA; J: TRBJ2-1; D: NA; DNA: TGTGCCAGCTCACGGGTGACGGGCTCCTACAATGAGCAGTTCTTC; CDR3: CASSRVTGSYNEQFF
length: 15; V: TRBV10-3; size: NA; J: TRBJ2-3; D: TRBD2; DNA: TGTGCCATCAAGTTGGGACTAGCGGGCACAGATACGCAGTATTTT; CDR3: CAIKLGLAGTDTQYF
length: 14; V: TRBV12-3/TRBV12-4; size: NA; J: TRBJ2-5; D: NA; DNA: TGTGCCAGCAGTTACGGACAGACTCAGGAGACCCAGTACTTC; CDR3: CASSYGQTQETQYF
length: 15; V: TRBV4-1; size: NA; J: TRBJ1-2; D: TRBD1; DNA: TGCGCCAGCAGCCAAGATGGGACAGGGTTTGACGGCTACACCTTC; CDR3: CASSQDGTGFDGYTF
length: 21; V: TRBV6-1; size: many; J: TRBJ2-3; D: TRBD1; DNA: TGTGCCAGCAGGACACCTCCGGGACAGGGCCTATCTAGCGGCAACACAGATACGCAGTATTTT; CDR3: CASRTPPGQGLSSGNTDTQYF
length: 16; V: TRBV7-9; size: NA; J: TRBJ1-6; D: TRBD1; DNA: TGTGCCAGCAGCCGAGGACAGGGAGAAGATAATTCACCCCTCCACTTT; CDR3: CASSRGQGEDNSPLHF
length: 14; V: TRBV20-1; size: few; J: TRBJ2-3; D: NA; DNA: TGCAGTGCCTGGACTACCGGCGCTGAAGATACGCAGTATTTT; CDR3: CSAWTTGAEDTQYF
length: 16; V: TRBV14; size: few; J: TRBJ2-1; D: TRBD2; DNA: TGTGCCAGCAGCCAAGAAGCGGGATGGTCCTACAATGAGCAGTTCTTC; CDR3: CASSQEAGWSYNEQFF
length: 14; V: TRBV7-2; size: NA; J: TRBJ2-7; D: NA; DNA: TGCTCCAGCAGCTTAGGCGCGAGCTCCTACGAGCAGTACTTC; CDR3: CSSSLGASSYEQYF
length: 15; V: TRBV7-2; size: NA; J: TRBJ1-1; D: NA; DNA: TGTGCCAGCAGCTTAGGTTGGTCACCGAACACTGAAGCTTTCTTT; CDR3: CASSLGWSPNTEAFF
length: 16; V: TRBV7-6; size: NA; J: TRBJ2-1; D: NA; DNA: TGTGCCAGCAGCTTAGACACCGTTTCCTCCTACAATGAGCAGTTCTTC; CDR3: CASSLDTVSSYNEQFF
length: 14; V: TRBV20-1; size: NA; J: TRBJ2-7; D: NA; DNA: TGCAGTGCGTCAAGGGCGGGGCCCCTTAGCGAGCAGTACTTC; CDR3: CSASRAGPLSEQYF
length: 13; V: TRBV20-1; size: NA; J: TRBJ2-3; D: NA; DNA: TGCAGTGCTAGATACAGTCAGGCAGATACGCAGTATTTT; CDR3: CSARYSQADTQYF
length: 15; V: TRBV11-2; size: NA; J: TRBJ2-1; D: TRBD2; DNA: TGTGCCAGCAGCTTAGGAGGGGAGGGAGGGAATGAGCAGTTCTTC; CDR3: CASSLGGEGGNEQFF
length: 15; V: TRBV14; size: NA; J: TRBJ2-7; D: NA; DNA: TGTGCCAGCAGCCAAGCGGGGACCTCTTTCTACGAGCAGTACTTC; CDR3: CASSQAGTSFYEQYF
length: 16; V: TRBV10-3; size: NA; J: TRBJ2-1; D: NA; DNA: TGTGCCATCAGCGCCCCGGACAGAAGCTCCTACAATGAGCAGTTCTTC; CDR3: CAISAPDRSSYNEQFF
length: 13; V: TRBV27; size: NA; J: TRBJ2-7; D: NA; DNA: TGTGCCAGCTGGGGCCCACCCTCCTACGAGCAGTACTTC; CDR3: CASWGPPSYEQYF
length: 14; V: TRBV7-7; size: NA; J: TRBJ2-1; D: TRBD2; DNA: TGTGCTAGCAGTTCGGGACTAGTTCCCAATGAGCAGTTCTTC; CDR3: CASSSGLVPNEQFF
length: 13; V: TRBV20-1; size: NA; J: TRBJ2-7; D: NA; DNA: TGCAGTGCTAGGGCTACAGATTCCTACGAGCAGTACTTC; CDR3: CSARATDSYEQYF
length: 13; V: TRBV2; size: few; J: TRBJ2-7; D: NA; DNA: TGTGCCAGCAGTGTACAGAGCGCCTACGAGCAGTACTTC; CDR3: CASSVQSAYEQYF
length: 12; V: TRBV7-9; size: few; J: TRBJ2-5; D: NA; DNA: TGTGCCAGCATGGGATTCACGGAGACCCAGTACTTC; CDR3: CASMGFTETQYF
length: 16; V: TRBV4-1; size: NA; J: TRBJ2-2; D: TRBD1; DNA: TGCGCCAGCAGCCAACCCTGGACAGGGCGGGCCGGGGAGCTGTTTTTT; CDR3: CASSQPWTGRAGELFF
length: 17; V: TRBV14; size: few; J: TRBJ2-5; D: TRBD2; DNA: TGTGCCAGCAGCGTCGAAAGAAGACTAGCGGGACTAGAGACCCAGTACTTC; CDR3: CASSVERRLAGLETQYF
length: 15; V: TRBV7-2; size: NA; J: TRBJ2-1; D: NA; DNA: TGTGCCAGCAAACCCGGGACCCAGCTCTACAATGAGCAGTTCTTC; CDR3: CASKPGTQLYNEQFF
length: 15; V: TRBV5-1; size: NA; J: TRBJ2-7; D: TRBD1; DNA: TGCGCCAGCAGCCTACACAGGGACAGGGCCCACGAGCAGTACTTC; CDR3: CASSLHRDRAHEQYF
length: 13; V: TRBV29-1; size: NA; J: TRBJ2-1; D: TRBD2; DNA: TGCAGCGCTAGACTAGCGGGGGGTCATGAGCAGTTCTTC; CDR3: CSARLAGGHEQFF
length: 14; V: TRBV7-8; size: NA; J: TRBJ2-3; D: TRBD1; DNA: TGTGCCAGCAGCTCGACAGGGGTTTCAGATACGCAGTATTTT; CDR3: CASSSTGVSDTQYF
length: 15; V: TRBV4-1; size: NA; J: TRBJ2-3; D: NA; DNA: TGCGCCAGCAGCCAGGTGACTCTAAACACAGATACGCAGTATTTT; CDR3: CASSQVTLNTDTQYF
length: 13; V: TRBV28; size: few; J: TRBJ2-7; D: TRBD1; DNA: TGTGCCAGCAGGGCAGGGGGCAGCTACGAGCAGTACTTC; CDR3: CASRAGGSYEQYF
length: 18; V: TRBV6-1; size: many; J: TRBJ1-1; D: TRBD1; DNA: TGTGCCAGCAGGGGACCGGGACAGGGGAGGAAGCGGAACACTGAAGCTTTCTTT; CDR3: CASRGPGQGRKRNTEAFF
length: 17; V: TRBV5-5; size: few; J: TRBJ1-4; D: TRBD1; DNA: TGTGCCAGCAGCTTGAATTGGGACAGGGAGGGACATGAAAAACTGTTTTTT; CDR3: CASSLNWDREGHEKLFF
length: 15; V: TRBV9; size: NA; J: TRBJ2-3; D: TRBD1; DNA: TGTGCCAGCAGCGCTACAGGGGGCCTCACAGATACGCAGTATTTT; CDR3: CASSATGGLTDTQYF
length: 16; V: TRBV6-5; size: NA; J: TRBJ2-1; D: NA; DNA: TGTGCCAGCAGATCGAGCGAGGGGAGCTTCTACAATGAGCAGTTCTTC; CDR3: CASRSSEGSFYNEQFF
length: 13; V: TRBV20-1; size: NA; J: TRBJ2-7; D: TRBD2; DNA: TGCAGTGCACATAGCGGGAGGATACACGAGCAGTACTTC; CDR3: CSAHSGRIHEQYF
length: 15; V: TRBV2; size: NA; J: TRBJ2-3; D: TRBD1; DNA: TGTGCCAGCAGTGAAGCCAGGGGGCAGACAGATACGCAGTATTTT; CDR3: CASSEARGQTDTQYF
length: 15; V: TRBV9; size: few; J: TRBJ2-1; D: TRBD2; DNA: TGTGCCAGCAGCTTTAGCGGGGGGTTGGGGGATGAGCAGTTCTTC; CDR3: CASSFSGGLGDEQFF
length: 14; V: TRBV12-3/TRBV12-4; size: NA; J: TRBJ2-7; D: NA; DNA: TGTGCCAGCAGCCCCCGTGTTAGGCAGTACGAGCAGTACTTC; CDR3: CASSPRVRQYEQYF
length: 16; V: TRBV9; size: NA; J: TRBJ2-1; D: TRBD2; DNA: TGTGCCAGCAGCACCCTCTGGACTAGCGGAGTCAATGAGCAGTTCTTC; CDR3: CASSTLWTSGVNEQFF
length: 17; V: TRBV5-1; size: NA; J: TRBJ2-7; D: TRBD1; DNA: TGCGCCAGCAGCGTCCGATCGACCGGGACAGAATCCTACGAGCAGTACTTC; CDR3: CASSVRSTGTESYEQYF